Reported below is one TCR beta chain. This record belongs to a study of cytomegalovirus exposure and HLA in healthy donors. The PCR used 60 Vbeta and 13 Jbeta primers. Sequencing used immunoSEQ multiplex PCR; TCRdb keeps in-frame clones, though not all of them. The repertoire has about 130,000 clones, 60% to 80% of them found once; the top ten carry under 3%. CDR3 length: 16 residues. Germline values: CDR1 SGHDN, CDR2 FVKESK. With 3 bases removed from V and 0 bases from J, the gap between germline ends came to 14 bases. The specimen was PBMCs. This sequence joins TRBV14 and TRBJ1-2; possibly TRBD1 for D (6 bases). This receptor was taken from a woman aged 55 to 70 in good health and CMV-seropositive. The CDR3 loop is CASSQLVRGANYGYTF. CDR3 bases: TGTGCCAGCAGCCAGTTAGTCAGGGGCGCTAACTATGGCTACACCTTC.